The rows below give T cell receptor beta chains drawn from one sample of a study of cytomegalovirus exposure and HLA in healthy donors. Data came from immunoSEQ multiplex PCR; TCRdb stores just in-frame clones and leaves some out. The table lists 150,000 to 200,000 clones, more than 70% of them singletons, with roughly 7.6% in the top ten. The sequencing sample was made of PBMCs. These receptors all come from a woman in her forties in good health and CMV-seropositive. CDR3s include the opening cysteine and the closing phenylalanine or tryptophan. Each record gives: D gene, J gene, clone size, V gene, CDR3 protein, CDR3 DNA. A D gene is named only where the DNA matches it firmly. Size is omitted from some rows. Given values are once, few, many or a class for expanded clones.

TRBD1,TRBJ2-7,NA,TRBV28,CASNPGTVTYEQYF,TGTGCCAGCAACCCCGGGACAGTTACCTACGAGCAGTACTTC
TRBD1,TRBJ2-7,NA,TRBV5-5,CASSLDRAYEQYF,TGTGCCAGCAGCTTAGACAGGGCCTACGAGCAGTACTTC
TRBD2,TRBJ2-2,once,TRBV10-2,CASSKAGGGNTGELFF,TGCGCCAGCAGCAAGGCGGGGGGAGGGAACACCGGGGAGCTGTTTTTT
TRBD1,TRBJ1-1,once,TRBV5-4,CASSSKTGWEPEAFF,TGTGCCAGCAGCTCTAAGACAGGGTGGGAACCTGAAGCTTTCTTT
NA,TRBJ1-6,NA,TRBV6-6,CASRRQNNSPLHF,TGTGCCAGCAGACGACAGAATAATTCACCCCTCCACTTT
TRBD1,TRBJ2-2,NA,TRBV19,CASSNTGTATGELFF,TGTGCCAGTAGTAACACCGGGACAGCTACCGGGGAGCTGTTTTTT
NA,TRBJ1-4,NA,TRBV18,CASSQGLGEKLFF,TGTGCCAGCTCACAGGGGCTGGGGGAAAAACTGTTTTTT
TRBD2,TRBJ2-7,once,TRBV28,CASSRVGLAGVYEQYF,TGTGCCAGCAGTAGAGTAGGACTAGCGGGAGTGTACGAGCAGTACTTC
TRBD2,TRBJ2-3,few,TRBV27,CASSGLAGLSDTQYF,TGTGCCAGCAGCGGACTAGCGGGACTCTCAGATACGCAGTATTTT
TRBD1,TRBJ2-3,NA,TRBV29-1,CSVRTGGTDTQYF,TGCAGCGTGAGGACAGGGGGAACAGATACGCAGTATTTT
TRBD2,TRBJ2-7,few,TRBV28,CASSFHLAELSYEQYF,TGTGCCAGCAGCTTCCACCTAGCGGAACTTTCCTACGAGCAGTACTTC
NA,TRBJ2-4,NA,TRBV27,CASSFRGTLKNIQYF,TGTGCCAGCAGTTTTCGGGGGACCCTCAAAAACATTCAGTACTTC
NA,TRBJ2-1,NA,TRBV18,CASSSRGLAGYNEQFF,TGTGCCAGCTCATCAAGGGGGCTAGCGGGCTACAATGAGCAGTTCTTC
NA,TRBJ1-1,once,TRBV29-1,CSVGGGVGTEAFF,TGCAGCGTTGGGGGGGGAGTGGGCACTGAAGCTTTCTTT
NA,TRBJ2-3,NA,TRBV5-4,CASSSGRVRETDTQYF,TGTGCCAGCAGCTCCGGAAGGGTCAGGGAAACAGATACGCAGTATTTT
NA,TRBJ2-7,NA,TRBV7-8,CASSFHYEQYF,TGTGCCAGCAGCTTTCATTACGAGCAGTACTTC
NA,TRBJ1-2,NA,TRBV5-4,CASSPEGGRGYTF,TGTGCCAGCAGTCCGGAGGGGGGGCGAGGCTACACCTTC
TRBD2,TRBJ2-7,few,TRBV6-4,CASSELAKRDEQYF,TGTGCCAGCAGTGAACTAGCGAAAAGGGACGAGCAGTACTTC
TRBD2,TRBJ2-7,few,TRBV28,CATLAGASYEQYF,TGTGCCACACTAGCGGGGGCCTCCTACGAGCAGTACTTC
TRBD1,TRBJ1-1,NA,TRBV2,CASQKTETGHTEAFF,TGTGCCAGCCAGAAAACAGAGACAGGGCACACTGAAGCTTTCTTT
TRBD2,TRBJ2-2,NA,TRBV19,CASSIRAGDTGELFF,TGTGCCAGTAGTATACGGGCGGGAGACACCGGGGAGCTGTTTTTT
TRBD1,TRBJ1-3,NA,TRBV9,CASSNRGLNGNTIYF,TGTGCCAGCAGCAACAGGGGGCTGAATGGAAACACCATATATTTT
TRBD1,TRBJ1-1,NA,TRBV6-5,CASSYGTGAEAFF,TGTGCCAGCAGTTATGGGACAGGGGCTGAAGCTTTCTTT
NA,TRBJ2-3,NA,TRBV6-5,CASRGPRFPDTQYF,TGTGCCAGCAGGGGGCCGCGGTTTCCAGATACGCAGTATTTT
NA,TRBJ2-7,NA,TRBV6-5,CASSPNRPGEQYF,TGTGCCAGCAGCCCAAACCGCCCGGGCGAGCAGTACTTC
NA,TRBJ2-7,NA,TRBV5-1,CASSLGLDYYEQYF,TGCGCCAGCAGCCTGGGACTTGACTACTACGAGCAGTACTTC
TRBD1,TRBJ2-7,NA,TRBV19,CASSPGQGMYEQYF,TGTGCCAGTAGTCCGGGACAGGGGATGTACGAGCAGTACTTC
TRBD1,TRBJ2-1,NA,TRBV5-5,CASSLFKGQGTYNEQFF,TGTGCCAGCAGCCTTTTTAAAGGACAGGGGACCTACAATGAGCAGTTCTTC
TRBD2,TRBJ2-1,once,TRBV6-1,CASRTSGSANEQFF,TGTGCCAGCCGTACTAGCGGGAGTGCTAATGAGCAGTTCTTC
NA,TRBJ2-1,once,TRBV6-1,CASSVTGSYNEQFF,TGTGCCAGCAGTGTTACAGGCTCCTACAATGAGCAGTTCTTC
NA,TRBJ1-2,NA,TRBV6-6,CASSTRGGGYTF,TGTGCCAGCAGCACCCGCGGGGGCGGCTACACCTTC
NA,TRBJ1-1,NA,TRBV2,CASSDAGERTEAFF,TGTGCCAGCAGTGATGCAGGGGAGCGTACTGAAGCTTTCTTT
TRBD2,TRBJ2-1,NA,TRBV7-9,CASSPRLAGGNEQFF,TGTGCCAGCAGCCCGCGACTAGCGGGAGGGAATGAGCAGTTCTTC
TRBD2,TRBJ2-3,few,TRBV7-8,CASSLHQKLAGITDTQYF,TGTGCCAGCAGCCTACACCAGAAACTAGCGGGAATAACAGATACGCAGTATTTT
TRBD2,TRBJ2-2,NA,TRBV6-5,CASSYSSGGRGGELFF,TGTGCCAGCAGTTACTCTAGCGGGGGACGAGGCGGGGAGCTGTTTTTT
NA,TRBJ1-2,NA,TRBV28,CASSFRNYGYTF,TGTGCCAGCAGTTTTCGGAACTATGGCTACACCTTC
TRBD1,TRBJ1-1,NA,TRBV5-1,CASSLDRGGMNTEAFF,TGCGCCAGCAGCCTCGACAGGGGGGGGATGAACACTGAAGCTTTCTTT
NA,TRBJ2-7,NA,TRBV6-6,CASSYGGPSYEQYF,TGTGCCAGCAGTTACGGTGGCCCCTCCTACGAGCAGTACTTC
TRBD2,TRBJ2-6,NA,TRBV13,CASSFSGTRAGANVLTF,TGTGCCAGCAGCTTCTCCGGGACTAGGGCTGGGGCCAACGTCCTGACTTTC
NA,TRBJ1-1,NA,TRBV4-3,CASSQERRDTEAFF,TGCGCCAGCAGCCAAGAACGGCGGGACACTGAAGCTTTCTTT
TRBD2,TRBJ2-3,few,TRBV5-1,CASSLTGGRTDTQYF,TGCGCCAGCAGCTTAACGGGAGGCCGCACAGATACGCAGTATTTT
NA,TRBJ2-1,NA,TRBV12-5,CASGTGYNEQFF,TGTGCTAGTGGAACAGGCTACAATGAGCAGTTCTTC
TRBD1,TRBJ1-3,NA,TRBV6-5,CAKPQGAGNTIYF,TGTGCCAAACCACAGGGGGCTGGAAACACCATATATTTT
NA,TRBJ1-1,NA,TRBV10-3,CAIRREQENTEAFF,TGTGCCATCAGGAGGGAGCAGGAGAACACTGAAGCTTTCTTT
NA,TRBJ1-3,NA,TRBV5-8,CASSLVTGTGNTIYF,TGTGCCAGCAGCTTGGTGACGGGGACTGGAAACACCATATATTTT
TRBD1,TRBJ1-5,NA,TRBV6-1,CASSGQGIAQPQHF,TGTGCCAGCAGCGGACAGGGTATTGCTCAGCCCCAGCATTTT
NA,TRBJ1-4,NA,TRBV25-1,CASSERAKEATNEKLFF,TGTGCCAGCAGTGAAAGGGCCAAGGAGGCAACTAATGAAAAACTGTTTTTT
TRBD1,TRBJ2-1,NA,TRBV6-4,CASSDTGGSAYYNEQFF,TGTGCCAGCAGTGACACAGGGGGCTCAGCTTACTACAATGAGCAGTTCTTC
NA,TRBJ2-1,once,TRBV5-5,CASRDNNEQFF,TGTGCCAGCAGGGACAACAATGAGCAGTTCTTC
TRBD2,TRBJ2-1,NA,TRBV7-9,CASSLVTSGSYNEQFF,TGTGCCAGCAGCTTGGTAACTAGCGGTTCCTACAATGAGCAGTTCTTC
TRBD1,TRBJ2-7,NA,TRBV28,CASRGTGIVVEQYF,TGTGCCAGCAGGGGGACAGGGATAGTGGTCGAGCAGTACTTC
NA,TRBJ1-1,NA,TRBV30,CAGGASGTEAFF,TGTGCCGGAGGAGCATCGGGCACTGAAGCTTTCTTT
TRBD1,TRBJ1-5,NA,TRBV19,CASRRLRQGNQPQHF,TGTGCCAGTAGGCGCCTCAGACAGGGTAATCAGCCCCAGCATTTT
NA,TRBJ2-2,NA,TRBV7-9,CASSLRQDAGELFF,TGTGCCAGCAGCCTAAGACAGGACGCCGGGGAGCTGTTTTTT
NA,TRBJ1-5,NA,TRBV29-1,CSVGGGRGQPQHF,TGCAGCGTTGGGGGAGGGAGGGGTCAGCCCCAGCATTTT
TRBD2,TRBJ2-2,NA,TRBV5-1,CASSPRVGGRATGELFF,TGCGCCAGCAGCCCGAGAGTTGGCGGGAGGGCCACCGGGGAGCTGTTTTTT
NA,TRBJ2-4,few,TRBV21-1,CASSKRGLAFSKNIQYF,TGTGCCAGCAGCAAACGGGGACTAGCGTTCTCCAAAAACATTCAGTACTTC
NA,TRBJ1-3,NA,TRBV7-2,CASSIQGYLSGNTIYF,TGTGCCAGCAGCATTCAGGGCTATCTCTCTGGAAACACCATATATTTT
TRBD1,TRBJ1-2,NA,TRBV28,CASSSGTAYGYTF,TGTGCCAGCAGTTCCGGGACAGCCTATGGCTACACCTTC
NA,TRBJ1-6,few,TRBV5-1,CASSLSGEDGPLHF,TGCGCCAGCAGCTTGTCCGGGGAGGACGGACCCCTCCACTTT